The clone carrying this T cell receptor beta chain was seen just once. Its antigen is not known. TCR beta CDR3 sequences were amplified from RNA transcripts. HTBI primers were used for first-round RT-PCR of the TCR CDR3. TCRdb re-called the multiplex PCR reads through MiXCR, storing one row per CDR3 protein. The data contain approximately 590,000 distinct CDR3 sequences, less than 20% of them singletons. The data stem from a study of T cells in Graves' hyperthyroidism and ophthalmopathy. Whole-study findings and limits: Through a model of 13 V-J features, ophthalmopathy was separated from stable hyperthyroidism.

V lost 0 bases to trimming and J lost 2 bases; unmatched junction nucleotides: 22. CDR1 and CDR2 from the germline V gene are LGHNA and YNFKEQ. The CDR3 spans 23 residues. The TCR originated in a woman aged 25 to 39 with Graves' hyperthyroidism. The sample consisted of blood. The chain recombines TRBV4-2 with TRBJ2-1; 10 bases align to TRBD2. CDR3 DNA sequence: TGTGCCAGCAGCCAAGAGGGAAATGCACTAGCGGGACCTAATCCCCCTCCCTACAATGAGCAGTTCTTC. This sequence encodes CASSQEGNALAGPNPPPYNEQFF.